These T cell receptor beta chains were read from a single sample in a study of T cell changes during pregnancy in multiple sclerosis. Profiled with immunoSEQ multiplex PCR; TCRdb holds only in-frame clones, not every one. The data hold tens of thousands of clones, with roughly 93% observed a single time. Here the sequenced sample was peripheral blood, taken in the first trimester of pregnancy. The receptors were sampled from a female donor with multiple sclerosis, enrolled in a pregnancy study. The CDR3 runs from the conserved cysteine through the conserved F or W. The D gene is left open where the match is weak. Not every row has a clone size; where given, it reads once, few, many or a size class.

j_gene,len,abundance,v_gene,d_gene,CDR3aa,CDR3nt
TRBJ2-2,16,.,TRBV13,.,CASSFWRRGGTGELFF,TGTGCCAGCAGCTTCTGGCGGAGGGGGGGAACCGGGGAGCTGTTTTTT
TRBJ2-7,18,.,TRBV6-1,TRBD2,CASSEEGPGLAGRYEQYF,TGTGCCAGCAGTGAAGAAGGACCGGGACTAGCGGGAAGGTACGAGCAGTACTTC
TRBJ2-2,15,.,TRBV7-3,TRBD1,CASSTYRGLTGELFF,TGTGCCAGCAGCACCTACAGGGGGCTGACCGGGGAGCTGTTTTTT
TRBJ2-7,12,.,TRBV7-2,TRBD2,CASSLSGGALYF,TGTGCCAGCAGCTTAAGCGGGGGGGCCTTGTACTTC
TRBJ2-7,12,.,TRBV7-2,.,CASSLAPDEQYF,TGTGCCAGCAGCTTAGCCCCGGACGAGCAGTACTTC
TRBJ1-6,12,.,TRBV27,.,CASSFYGSPLHF,TGTGCCAGCAGTTTTTACGGTTCACCCCTCCACTTT
TRBJ1-1,14,once,TRBV27,TRBD1,CASSLGTGVVEAFF,TGTGCCAGCAGTTTAGGGACAGGGGTCGTTGAAGCTTTCTTT
TRBJ1-3,15,.,TRBV6-1,.,CASSATRDSGNTIYF,TGTGCCAGCAGCGCCACCCGGGACTCTGGAAACACCATATATTTT
TRBJ2-1,16,.,TRBV30,TRBD2,CAWRMGLAGSYNEQFF,TGTGCCTGGAGGATGGGACTAGCGGGCTCCTACAATGAGCAGTTCTTC
TRBJ2-1,12,.,TRBV27,TRBD1,CASQLRGQEQFF,TGTGCCAGCCAACTCAGGGGGCAGGAGCAGTTCTTC
TRBJ2-7,11,.,TRBV20-1,.,CSAPVSYEQYF,TGCAGTGCCCCCGTTTCCTACGAGCAGTACTTC
TRBJ1-2,14,.,TRBV7-6,TRBD1,CASSLGTGDYGYTF,TGTGCCAGCAGCTTGGGGACAGGGGACTATGGCTACACCTTC
TRBJ1-1,15,.,TRBV19,TRBD1,CASIRQGTLVTEAFF,TGTGCCAGTATTAGACAGGGGACCTTGGTCACTGAAGCTTTCTTT
TRBJ1-5,14,.,TRBV19,.,CASREGDFNQPQHF,TGTGCCAGCCGAGAAGGGGATTTCAATCAGCCCCAGCATTTT
TRBJ2-7,11,.,TRBV2,.,CASLRQGKQYF,TGTGCCAGCTTGCGGCAGGGAAAGCAGTACTTC
TRBJ1-1,15,once,TRBV4-2,.,CASSLDAGVNTEAFF,TGTGCCAGCAGCTTGGATGCAGGGGTGAACACTGAAGCTTTCTTT
TRBJ1-5,15,.,TRBV27,TRBD1,CASSPSTGGNQPQHF,TGTGCCAGCAGTCCCTCGACAGGGGGAAATCAGCCCCAGCATTTT
TRBJ1-3,15,once,TRBV10-3,TRBD1,CAISTGVASGNTIYF,TGTGCCATCAGTACAGGGGTAGCCTCTGGAAACACCATATATTTT
TRBJ2-7,15,few,TRBV15,TRBD1,CATSRGRDSTYEQYF,TGTGCCACCAGCAGAGGTAGGGACAGCACCTACGAGCAGTACTTC
TRBJ1-1,14,.,TRBV2,.,CASSVSGPITEAFF,TGTGCCAGCAGTGTAAGCGGGCCTATTACTGAAGCTTTCTTT
TRBJ2-7,15,.,TRBV5-4,.,CASSLEQGSIYEQYF,TGTGCCAGCAGCTTGGAGCAGGGGTCGATCTACGAGCAGTACTTC
TRBJ2-3,14,.,TRBV29-1,TRBD2,CSGRLAGGTDTQYF,TGCAGCGGCCGACTAGCGGGGGGCACAGATACGCAGTATTTT
TRBJ2-1,20,.,TRBV9,TRBD2,CASSVSRGGEVASGRNEQFF,TGTGCCAGCAGCGTCTCACGTGGTGGGGAGGTGGCTAGCGGGAGGAATGAGCAGTTCTTC
TRBJ1-4,15,once,TRBV15,TRBD1,CATSWGGTANEKLFF,TGTGCCACCAGCTGGGGTGGGACAGCTAATGAAAAACTGTTTTTT
TRBJ1-4,14,.,TRBV28,.,CASRGTRTNEKLFF,TGTGCCAGCCGGGGGACTCGAACTAATGAAAAACTGTTTTTT
TRBJ2-1,16,.,TRBV7-9,.,CASSPSREGGPNEQFF,TGTGCCAGCAGCCCGTCACGTGAGGGGGGGCCGAATGAGCAGTTCTTC
TRBJ1-5,14,.,TRBV7-9,TRBD1,CASSAGQPNQPQHF,TGTGCCAGCAGCGCGGGACAGCCCAATCAGCCCCAGCATTTT
TRBJ2-7,14,.,TRBV7-9,.,CASSPADSSYEQYF,TGTGCCAGCAGCCCGGCGGACAGCTCCTACGAGCAGTACTTC
TRBJ1-3,16,.,TRBV18,TRBD1,CASSRGTVVSGNTIYF,TGTGCCAGCTCACGGGGGACAGTTGTCTCTGGAAACACCATATATTTT
TRBJ1-1,14,few,TRBV7-2,.,CASGLGHSNTEAFF,TGTGCCAGCGGATTGGGACATTCGAACACTGAAGCTTTCTTT
TRBJ2-5,14,.,TRBV7-6,.,CASSPPGAQETQYF,TGTGCCAGCAGCCCACCAGGGGCTCAAGAGACCCAGTACTTC
TRBJ2-1,16,.,TRBV18,TRBD2,CASSPTIAGGYNEQFF,TGTGCCAGCTCACCGACCATAGCGGGGGGGTACAATGAGCAGTTCTTC
TRBJ1-3,16,.,TRBV6-5,.,CASSYGAGTMGNTIYF,TGTGCCAGCAGTTACGGGGCAGGAACGATGGGAAACACCATATATTTT
TRBJ2-1,15,.,TRBV19,TRBD1,CASSPGQSKYNEQFF,TGTGCCAGTAGTCCGGGACAGAGTAAATACAATGAGCAGTTCTTC
TRBJ1-3,15,.,TRBV28,TRBD1,CASSQPTGVGNTIYF,TGTGCCAGCAGTCAACCTACAGGGGTCGGAAACACCATATATTTT
TRBJ1-1,14,.,TRBV6-6,.,CASRVDRVNTEAFF,TGTGCCAGCAGAGTTGATAGAGTGAACACTGAAGCTTTCTTT
TRBJ2-7,14,.,TRBV18,.,CASSPTQVAYEQYF,TGTGCCAGCTCACCAACCCAGGTAGCCTACGAGCAGTACTTC